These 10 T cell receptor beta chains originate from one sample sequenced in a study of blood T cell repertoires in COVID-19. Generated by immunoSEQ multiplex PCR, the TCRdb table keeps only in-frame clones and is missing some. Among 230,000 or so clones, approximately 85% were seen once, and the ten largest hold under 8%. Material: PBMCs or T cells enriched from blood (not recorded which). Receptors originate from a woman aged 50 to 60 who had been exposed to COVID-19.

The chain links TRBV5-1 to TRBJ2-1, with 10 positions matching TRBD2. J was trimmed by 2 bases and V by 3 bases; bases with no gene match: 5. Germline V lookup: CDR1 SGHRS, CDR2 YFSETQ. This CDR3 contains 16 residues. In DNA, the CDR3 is TGCGCCAGCAGCTGGGCTAGCGGGGGAACCTACAATGAGCAGTTCTTC. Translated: CASSWASGGTYNEQFF.

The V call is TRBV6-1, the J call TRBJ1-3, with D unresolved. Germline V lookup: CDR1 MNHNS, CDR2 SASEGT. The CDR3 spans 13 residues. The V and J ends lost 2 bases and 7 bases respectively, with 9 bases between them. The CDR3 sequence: CASSETHGNTIYF. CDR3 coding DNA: TGTGCCAGCAGTGAAACCCACGGGAACACCATATATTTT.

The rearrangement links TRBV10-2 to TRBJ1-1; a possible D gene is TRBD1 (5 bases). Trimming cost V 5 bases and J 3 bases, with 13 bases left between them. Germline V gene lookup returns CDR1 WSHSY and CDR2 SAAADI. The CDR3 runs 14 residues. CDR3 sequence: CASSRNPGDTEAFF. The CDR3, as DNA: TGCGCCAGCAGTCGGAACCCGGGGGACACTGAAGCTTTCTTT.

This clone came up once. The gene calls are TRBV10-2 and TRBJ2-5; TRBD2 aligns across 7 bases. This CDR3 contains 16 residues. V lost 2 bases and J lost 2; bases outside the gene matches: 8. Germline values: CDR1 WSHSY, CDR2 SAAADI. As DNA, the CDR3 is TGCGCCAGCAGTGAGATAGGCGGGGGTTTACAAGAGACCCAGTACTTC. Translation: CASSEIGGGLQETQYF.

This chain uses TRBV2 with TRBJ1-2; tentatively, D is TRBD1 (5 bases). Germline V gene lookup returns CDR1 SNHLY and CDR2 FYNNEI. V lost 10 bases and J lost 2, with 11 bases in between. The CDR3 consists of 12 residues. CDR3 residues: CATGTENYGYTF. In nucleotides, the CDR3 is TGTGCCACCGGGACTGAAAACTATGGCTACACCTTC.

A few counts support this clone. The CDR3 DNA is TGTGCCAGCAGTGAAGGACAGACCCTCTCCTACGAGCAGTACTTC. Translating gives CASSEGQTLSYEQYF. V gene TRBV2 combines with J gene TRBJ2-7; D may be TRBD1 (5 bases). Germline lookup yields CDR1 SNHLY and CDR2 FYNNEI. The CDR3 extends over 15 amino acids. With 1 base removed from V and 0 bases from J, the gap between germline ends came to 10 bases.

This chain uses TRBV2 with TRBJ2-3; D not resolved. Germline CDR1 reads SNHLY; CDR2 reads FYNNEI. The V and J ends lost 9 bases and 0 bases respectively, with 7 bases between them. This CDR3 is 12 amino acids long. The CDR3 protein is CASYISTDTQYF. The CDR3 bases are TGTGCCAGTTATATCAGCACAGATACGCAGTATTTT.

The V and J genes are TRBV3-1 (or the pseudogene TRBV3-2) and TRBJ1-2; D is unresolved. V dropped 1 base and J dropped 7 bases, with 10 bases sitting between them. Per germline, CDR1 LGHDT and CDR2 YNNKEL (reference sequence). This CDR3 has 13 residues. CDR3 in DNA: TGTGCCAGCAGCCAAGGTAGTCAATCTGGCTACACCTTC. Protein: CASSQGSQSGYTF.

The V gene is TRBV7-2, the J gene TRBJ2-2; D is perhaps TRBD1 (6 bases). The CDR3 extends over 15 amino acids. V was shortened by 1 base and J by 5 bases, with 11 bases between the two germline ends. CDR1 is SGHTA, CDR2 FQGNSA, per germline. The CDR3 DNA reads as TGTGCCAGCAGCTTAGTAACAGGGCCGACCGGGGAGCTGTTTTTT. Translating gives CASSLVTGPTGELFF. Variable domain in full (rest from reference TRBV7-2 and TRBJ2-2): GAGVSQSPSNKVTEKGKDVELRCDPISGHTALYWYRQSLGQGLEFLIYFQGNSAPDKSGLPSDRFSAERTGGSVSTLTIQRTQQEDSAVYLCASSLVTGPTGELFFGEGSRLTVL.

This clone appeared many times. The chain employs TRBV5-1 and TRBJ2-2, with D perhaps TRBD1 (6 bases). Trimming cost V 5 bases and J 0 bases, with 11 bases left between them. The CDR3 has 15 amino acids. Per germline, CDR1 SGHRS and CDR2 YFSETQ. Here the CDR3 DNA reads TGCGCCAGCAGTCTCGGACAGCCGAACACCGGGGAGCTGTTTTTT. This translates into CASSLGQPNTGELFF.